Shown below are 19 T cell receptor beta chains from a single sample sequenced in a study of shared clonotypes between healthy human individuals. TCRdb's table, derived via immunoSEQ multiplex PCR, lists solely in-frame clones and lacks some. The table shows under 2,000,000 clones, with about 95% occurring only once. Naive-designated CD8 cells lacked CD45RO, were positively enriched for CCR7, and omitted terminally differentiated effector memory CD45RA+ cells. The sequencing sample was made of naive CD8+ T cells sorted from blood. Receptor source: a man aged 18 to 29 in good health.

The chain joins TRBV30 to TRBJ2-5; D remains unclear. The V and J ends lost 3 bases and 1 base respectively, with 12 bases between them. The CDR3 spans 14 residues. CDR1 is GTSNPN, CDR2 SVGIG, per germline (reference sequence). CDR3 coding DNA: TGTGCCTGGAGCTCCGGCACCTTCCAAGAGACCCAGTACTTC. It codes for CAWSSGTFQETQYF.

V and J are TRBV5-1 and TRBJ2-7; possibly TRBD1 or TRBD2 for D (5 bases each). This CDR3 contains 13 residues. The germline V gene has CDR1 SGHRS and CDR2 YFSETQ. V gave up 3 bases and J gave up 6 bases, with 13 bases separating them. CDR3 protein: CASSWGEGLEQYF. The CDR3 DNA follows: TGCGCCAGCAGCTGGGGCGAGGGCCTCGAGCAGTACTTC.

The chain combines TRBV19 with TRBJ2-6; D is undetermined. The CDR3 is 13 residues long. Trimming left V 4 bases short and J 12 bases short, with 13 bases between. Germline V gene data show CDR1 as LNHDA and CDR2 as SQIVND (reference sequence). The CDR3 is CASSSQEDGVLTF. DNA of the CDR3: TGTGCCAGTAGTAGCCAAGAGGACGGCGTCCTGACTTTC.

V is TRBV4-1 and J is TRBJ2-3; D is uncertain. In germline, CDR1 is MGHRA, CDR2 YSYEKL. V was clipped by 2 bases and J by 0 bases, with 9 bases between them. The length of the CDR3 is 15 residues. CDR3 nucleotides: TGCGCCAGCAGCCAAAGAGTGCTCAGCACAGATACGCAGTATTTT. Translating it yields CASSQRVLSTDTQYF.

The table lists this clone with a count of one. The chain links TRBV2 to TRBJ2-2, with TRBD2 matching 9 bases. Germline CDR1 is SNHLY and CDR2 is FYNNEI. There are 15 residues in the CDR3. The J segment lost 6 bases and the V segment lost 6 bases, leaving 8 bases of the junction unmatched. The DNA of the CDR3 is TGTGCCAGCAGCGGGGGGACTAGCACCGCCGGGGAGCTGTTTTTT. Its translation: CASSGGTSTAGELFF.

This clone was recorded only once. The J gene is TRBJ1-5, the V gene TRBV4-3, with D unclear. Germline lookup yields CDR1 LGHNA and CDR2 YSLEER. This CDR3 is 15 amino acids long. The V end was cut by 1 base, the J end by 3 bases, with 10 bases between. CDR3 coding DNA: TGCGCCAGCAGCCAAGTCGACGGACCCAATCAGCCCCAGCATTTT. Translating it yields CASSQVDGPNQPQHF.

The CDR3 region has the DNA TGTGCCAGCAGTTTTGAAGGGACGCGCTACGAGCAGTACTTC. Its translation: CASSFEGTRYEQYF. The chain recombines TRBV28 with TRBJ2-7; possibly TRBD1 or TRBD2 for D (5 bases each). Trimming removed 3 bases at V and 3 bases at J, with 12 bases between. Germline CDR1 reads MDHEN; CDR2 reads SYDVKM. CDR3 length: 14 residues.

V and J are TRBV27 and TRBJ2-7, with a tentative D call TRBD2 (5 bases). This CDR3 is 14 amino acids long. Trimming stripped 3 bases from V and 6 bases from J, with 15 bases between. Looked up from germline, CDR1 is MNHEY and CDR2 is SMNVEV (reference sequence). CDR3 sequence: CASSLSGSVGEQYF. CDR3 bases: TGTGCCAGCAGTTTGAGTGGGAGTGTCGGCGAGCAGTACTTC.

Here the CDR3 DNA reads TGTGCTAGTGGTTACTTGGACAGTCTTGCTGAAGCTTTCTTT. Its translation: CASGYLDSLAEAFF. The rearrangement joins TRBV12-5 to TRBJ1-1, with a tentative D call TRBD1 (6 bases). CDR3 size: 14 residues. The V gene lost 4 bases and the J gene lost 6 bases, with 15 bases spanning the gap. Germline CDR1 is LGHNT and CDR2 is FRNRAP. Full variable domain (remainder filled in from reference TRBV12-5 and TRBJ1-1): DARVTQTPRHKVTEMGQEVTMRCQPILGHNTVFWYRQTMMQGLELLAYFRNRAPLDDSGMPKDRFSAEMPDATLATLKIQPSEPRDSAVYFCASGYLDSLAEAFFGQGTRLTVV.

The V call is TRBV2, the J call TRBJ1-1; D is uncertain. CDR3 size: 13 residues. Trimming shortened V by 10 bases and J by 11 bases, and 23 bases separated the two germline ends. The germline gives CDR1 SNHLY, CDR2 FYNNEI. The CDR3 bases are TGTGCCATCGTAAGGGAATACCCCGAAGGGGCTTTCTTT. It encodes CAIVREYPEGAFF.

This rearrangement joins TRBV5-6 to TRBJ2-3, with D possibly matching TRBD1 (7 bases). The CDR3 extends over 15 amino acids. Deletions cut 2 bases from V and 6 bases from J, with 16 bases between. Germline lookup yields CDR1 SGHDT and CDR2 YYEEEE. The CDR3 DNA sequence: TGTGCCAGCAGCTTTTTGGGGGGACAGATCGATACGCAGTATTTT. Translating gives CASSFLGGQIDTQYF.

The CDR3 protein is CSVDDTGVRGFTQETQYF. The CDR3 nucleotides are TGCAGCGTTGATGATACAGGGGTGCGGGGGTTTACGCAAGAGACCCAGTACTTC. This chain uses TRBV29-1 with TRBJ2-5; D possibly uses TRBD1 or TRBD2 (7 bases each). CDR1 and CDR2 from the germline V gene are SQVTM and ANQGSEA. Trimming took off 3 bases at V and 2 bases at J, with 25 bases between the two ends. CDR3 length: 18 residues.

The chain uses TRBV7-2 and TRBJ1-2, with D unresolved. Per germline, CDR1 SGHTA and CDR2 FQGNSA. Trimming took 2 bases from V and 8 from J, leaving 12 bases between them. The CDR3 has 13 residues. Written as DNA, the CDR3 is TGTGCCAGCAGCTTAATCGGACCGGGGGGCTACACCTTC. The encoded protein is CASSLIGPGGYTF. The full variable domain, completed using reference TRBV7-2 and TRBJ1-2, is GAGVSQSPSNKVTEKGKDVELRCDPISGHTALYWYRQSLGQGLEFLIYFQGNSAPDKSGLPSDRFSAERTGGSVSTLTIQRTQQEDSAVYLCASSLIGPGGYTFGSGTRLTVV.

The V gene is TRBV27, the J gene TRBJ1-6, with D maybe TRBD1 (5 bases). The germline V gene has CDR1 MNHEY and CDR2 SMNVEV (reference sequence). Trimming shortened V by 0 bases and J by 14 bases, and 11 bases separated the two germline ends. This CDR3 comprises 13 residues. DNA of the CDR3: TGTGCCAGCAGTTTATCTAGCGGGGCCACCCTCCACTTT. It yields the protein CASSLSSGATLHF.

This chain joins TRBV5-1 and TRBJ2-7; no clear D. The CDR3 is made up of 16 amino acids. The germline CDR1 and CDR2 sequences are SGHRS and YFSETQ. Trimming took 2 bases from V and 7 from J, leaving 22 bases between them. Here the CDR3 DNA reads TGCGCCAGCAGCTTAGCCGCTTCCCAGGTATATGGGGAGCAGTACTTC. This gives the protein CASSLAASQVYGEQYF.

V usage is TRBV10-3 and J usage is TRBJ2-7; D unclear. Germline CDR1 reads ENHRY; CDR2 reads SYGVKD. The V end lost 2 bases, the J end lost 4 bases, and 9 bases lay between the germline ends. This CDR3 region has 13 residues. The CDR3 protein is CAISEERAYEQYF. Written as DNA, the CDR3 is TGTGCCATCAGTGAGGAAAGGGCTTACGAGCAGTACTTC.

The V and J genes are TRBV10-1 and TRBJ2-3; 7 bases are shared with TRBD1. The CDR3 runs to 15 residues. Germline V gives CDR1 WNHNN, CDR2 SYGVQD (reference sequence). The junction had 4 bases not matched to a gene; V was cut back by 2 bases and J by 2 bases. The DNA of the CDR3 is TGCGCCAGCAGTGAGGGGACAGCCGCCACAGATACGCAGTATTTT. This sequence encodes CASSEGTAATDTQYF.

The chain is built from TRBV4-1 and TRBJ1-5; D ambiguous. This CDR3 spans 14 amino acids. Germline V lookup: CDR1 MGHRA, CDR2 YSYEKL. Trimming left V 1 base short and J 5 bases short, with 9 bases between. The CDR3: CASSQVSQDQPQHF. For the CDR3, the DNA is TGCGCCAGCAGCCAAGTAAGCCAGGATCAGCCCCAGCATTTT.

The J gene is TRBJ2-7, the V gene TRBV7-6; D possibly corresponds to TRBD1 (8 bases). The CDR3 is 15 amino acids. Trimming cost V 5 bases and J 6 bases, with 20 bases left between them. Germline V gives CDR1 SGHVS, CDR2 FNYEAQ. The CDR3 DNA follows: TGTGCCAGCAGCACCACAGGGGGGGAACACTCCGAGCAGTACTTC. Protein sequence: CASSTTGGEHSEQYF.